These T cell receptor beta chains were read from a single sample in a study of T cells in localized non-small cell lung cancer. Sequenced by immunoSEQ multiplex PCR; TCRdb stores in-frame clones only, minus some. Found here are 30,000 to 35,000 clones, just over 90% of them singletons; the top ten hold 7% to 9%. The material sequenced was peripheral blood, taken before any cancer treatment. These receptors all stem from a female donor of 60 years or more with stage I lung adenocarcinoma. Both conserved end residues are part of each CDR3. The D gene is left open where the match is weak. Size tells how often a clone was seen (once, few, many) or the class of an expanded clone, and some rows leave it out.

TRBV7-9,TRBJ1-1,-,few,TGTGCCACAGAAAAGTTTACCACTGAAGCTTTCTTT,CATEKFTTEAFF
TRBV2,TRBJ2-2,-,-,TGTGCCAGCAGCCTTACTAGTCTGAACACCGGGGAGCTGTTTTTT,CASSLTSLNTGELFF
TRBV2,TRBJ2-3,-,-,TGTGCCAGCAGTGAATCTTCAGCGGTCGGCACAGATACGCAGTATTTT,CASSESSAVGTDTQYF
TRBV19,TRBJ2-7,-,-,TGTGCCAGTAGACTCGACTACGAGCAGTACTTC,CASRLDYEQYF
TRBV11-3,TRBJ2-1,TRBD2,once,TGTGCCAGCAGCTTAGATCCGGGACTATACAATGAGCAGTTCTTC,CASSLDPGLYNEQFF
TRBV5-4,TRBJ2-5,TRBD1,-,TGTGCCAGCAGCCCGGCCAGGGGGCGGGAGACCCAGTACTTC,CASSPARGRETQYF
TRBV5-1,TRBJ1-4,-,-,TGCGCCAGCCGCTCGAGGGGACCAACTAATGAAAAACTGTTTTTT,CASRSRGPTNEKLFF
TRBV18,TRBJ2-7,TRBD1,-,TGTGCCAGCTCCCTAGGGGGCGCCTTCCTCGAGCAGTACTTC,CASSLGGAFLEQYF
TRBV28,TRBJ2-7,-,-,TGTGCCAGCAGTTTGGACTCCTCCTACGAGCAGTACTTC,CASSLDSSYEQYF
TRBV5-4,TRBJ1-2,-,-,TGTGCCAGCAGCTCCCCTGACAGGAGGGTTGGCTACACCTTC,CASSSPDRRVGYTF
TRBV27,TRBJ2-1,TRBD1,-,TGTGCCAGCAGTTTCCCCGCAGACAGGGGCCCTCCTTATAAGAATGAGCAGTTCTTC,CASSFPADRGPPYKNEQFF
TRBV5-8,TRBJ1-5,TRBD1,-,TGTGCCAGCAGGAGGACAGGGGACAATCAGCCCCAGCATTTT,CASRRTGDNQPQHF
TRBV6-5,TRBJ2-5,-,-,TGTGCCAGCAGTTATGCTAGCTATGAGACCCAGTACTTC,CASSYASYETQYF
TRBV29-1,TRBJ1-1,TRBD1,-,TGCAGCGTTGAGGGGACAGGGAACGCTGAAGCTTTCTTT,CSVEGTGNAEAFF
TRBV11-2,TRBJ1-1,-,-,TGTGCCAGCAGCACAGATAGAAAACTCATGAACACTGAAGCTTTCTTT,CASSTDRKLMNTEAFF
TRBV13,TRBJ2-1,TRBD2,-,TGTGCCAGCATGACCCAGACTAGCGGGAGCTTTGAGCAGTTCTTC,CASMTQTSGSFEQFF
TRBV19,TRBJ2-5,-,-,TGTGCCAGTAGTAACCGGGGAAAAGAGACCCAGTACTTC,CASSNRGKETQYF
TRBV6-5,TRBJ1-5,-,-,TGTGCCAGCAGTTACGGAGGGAGTCGCAATCAGCCCCAGCATTTT,CASSYGGSRNQPQHF
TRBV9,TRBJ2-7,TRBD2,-,TGTGCCAGCAGCGTAGGGGGACTAGCGGGGGACGAGCGGTACTTC,CASSVGGLAGDERYF
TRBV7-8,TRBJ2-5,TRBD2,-,TGTGCCAGCAGCACTTTCCGACTAGCGGGAGTTGTTGTGCCCACCAAAGAGACCCAGTACTTC,CASSTFRLAGVVVPTKETQYF
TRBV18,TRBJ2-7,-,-,TGTGCCAGCTCCCTTAACCTAGGTGACGAGCAGTACTTC,CASSLNLGDEQYF
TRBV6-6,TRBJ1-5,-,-,TGTGCCAGCATCGATCGATCTGGTTATAGCAATCAGCCCCAGCATTTT,CASIDRSGYSNQPQHF
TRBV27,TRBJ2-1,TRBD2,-,TGTGCCAGCAGGCGGACTAGCGTATATGAGCAGTTCTTC,CASRRTSVYEQFF
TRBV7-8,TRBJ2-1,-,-,TGTGCCAGCAGCTTAGCGGGGGGCTACAATGAGCAGTTCTTC,CASSLAGGYNEQFF
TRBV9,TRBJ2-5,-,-,TGTGCCAGCAGCGTAGGAGTAGGGGGAGAGACCCAGTACTTC,CASSVGVGGETQYF
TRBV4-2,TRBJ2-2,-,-,TGTGCCAGCAGCCAAGATCAGGGGACTCAACGGGCCGGGGAGCTGTTTTTT,CASSQDQGTQRAGELFF
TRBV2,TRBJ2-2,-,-,TGTGCCAGCAGACTAGACGCGGCGAACACCGGGGAGCTGTTTTTT,CASRLDAANTGELFF
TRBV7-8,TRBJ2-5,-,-,TGTGCCAGCAGCCCCCCGTCGGGGTACCAAGAGACCCAGTACTTC,CASSPPSGYQETQYF
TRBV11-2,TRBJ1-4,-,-,TGTGCCAGCAGCTCTTTAACAGGGAGCGGCGGAAAACTGTTTTTT,CASSSLTGSGGKLFF
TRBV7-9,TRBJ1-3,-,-,TGTGCCAGCAGCTTAGCGGGCAGGGTGACTGGAAACACCATATATTTT,CASSLAGRVTGNTIYF
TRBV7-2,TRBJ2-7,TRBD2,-,TGTGCCAGCAGCTCCAGGACTAGCGGGCCCTCCTACGAGCAGTACTTC,CASSSRTSGPSYEQYF
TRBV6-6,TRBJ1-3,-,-,TGTGCCAGCAGTTACTCGTCTCCGTCTGGAAACACCATATATTTT,CASSYSSPSGNTIYF
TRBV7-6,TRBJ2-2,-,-,TGTGCCAGCAGCTTAAATGGGGAGACCGGGGAGCTGTTTTTT,CASSLNGETGELFF
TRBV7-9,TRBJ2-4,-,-,TGTGCCAGCAGCTTAGTGACCGGGGGAGAAGCCAAAAACATTCAGTACTTC,CASSLVTGGEAKNIQYF
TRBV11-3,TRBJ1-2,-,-,TGTGCCAGCAGCTTAACCGGGGGCTATGGCTACACCTTC,CASSLTGGYGYTF
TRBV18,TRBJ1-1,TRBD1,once,TGTGCCAGCTCACTCGGGACAGGGCTTGAAGCTTTCTTT,CASSLGTGLEAFF
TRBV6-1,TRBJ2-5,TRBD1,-,TGTGCCAGCAGCTCCGGGACAGCCAGGGAAGAGACCCAGTACTTC,CASSSGTAREETQYF
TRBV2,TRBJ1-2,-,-,TGTGCCAGCAGTGAAGGGCCCTACTATGGCTACACCTTC,CASSEGPYYGYTF
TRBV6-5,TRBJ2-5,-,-,TGTGCCAGCAGGCCCCGAAGGGGACCCCAAGAGACCCAGTACTTC,CASRPRRGPQETQYF
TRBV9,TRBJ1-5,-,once,TGTGCCAGCAGCGTAGAGGGGTATAGCAATCAGCCCCAGCATTTT,CASSVEGYSNQPQHF
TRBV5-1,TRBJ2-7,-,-,TGCGCCAGCAGCCCCCGGGACGGATCCCTCGAGCAGTACTTC,CASSPRDGSLEQYF
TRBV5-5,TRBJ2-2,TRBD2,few,TGTGCCAGCAGCTTAAGTGGCGGGAGGACGACGGGGGAGCTGTTTTTT,CASSLSGGRTTGELFF
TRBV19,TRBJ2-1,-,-,TGTGCCAGTAGTGTACGGTCCTTGAGCTCCTACAATGAGCAGTTCTTC,CASSVRSLSSYNEQFF
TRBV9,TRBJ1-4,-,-,TGTGCCAGCAGCCCATCTCCGGGGCAGGCTGAAAAACTGTTTTTT,CASSPSPGQAEKLFF
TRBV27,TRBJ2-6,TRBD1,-,TGTGCCAGCAGTTCGGGACAGGGTAACGGGGCCAACGTCCTGACTTTC,CASSSGQGNGANVLTF
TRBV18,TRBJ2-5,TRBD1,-,TGTGCCAGCTCATCGGGACAGGGGGCAGAGGAGACCCAGTACTTC,CASSSGQGAEETQYF
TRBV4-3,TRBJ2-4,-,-,TGCGCCAGCAGCCAAGTAGGCGGGGCCAAAAACATTCAGTACTTC,CASSQVGGAKNIQYF
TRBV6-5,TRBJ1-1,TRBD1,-,TGTGCCAGCAGGAAAACGACAGGGTGGGACACTGAAGCTTTCTTT,CASRKTTGWDTEAFF
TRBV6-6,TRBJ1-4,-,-,TGTGCCAGCGGACCAACTAATGAAAAACTGTTTTTT,CASGPTNEKLFF
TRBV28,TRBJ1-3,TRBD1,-,TGTGCCAGCAGTCCGGACAGGGTCGGATCTGGAAACACCATATATTTT,CASSPDRVGSGNTIYF
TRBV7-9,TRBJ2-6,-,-,TGTGCCAGCACCCGGGTGGGGCTGGGGGCCAACGTCCTGACTTTC,CASTRVGLGANVLTF